The entry that follows covers one T cell receptor beta chain sequence. What it binds is not known. The CDR3 covers 16 residues. CDR1 and CDR2 (germline): SQVTM, ANQGSEA. With 1 base clipped from V and 5 bases from J, the junction kept 9 bases outside the gene matches. This entry comes from a study of T-cell memory formation after mild COVID-19. Turning to the study itself: For the most part, TCR clusters were specific to one donor.

Study conclusions and caveats: Day 15 to 85 contracting clones showed balanced CD4/CD8; later expanders leaned CD4+. Contracting CD4+ clones sat mainly in CM and EM; CD8+ in EMRA.

A 5'RACE reaction primed in the constant segment made cDNA libraries of TCR alpha and TCR beta, and these carried sample barcodes and UMIs. TCRdb called the 5' RACE reads again in MiXCR, with one record for every CDR3 protein. Among roughly 410,000 distinct CDR3 sequences listed, approximately 24% were seen once. Sequenced material: PBMCs or a T cell subset sorted from them (not recorded which). The chain couples TRBV29-1 to TRBJ2-3, with 10 bases lining up with TRBD2. The source is an adult woman who had mild COVID-19 (a few samples of this study predate the infection). Cell type and time point are not known. Here the CDR3 reads CSVEGLAGVPKDTQYF. CDR3 coding DNA: TGCAGCGTTGAAGGGCTAGCGGGAGTTCCTAAAGATACGCAGTATTTT.